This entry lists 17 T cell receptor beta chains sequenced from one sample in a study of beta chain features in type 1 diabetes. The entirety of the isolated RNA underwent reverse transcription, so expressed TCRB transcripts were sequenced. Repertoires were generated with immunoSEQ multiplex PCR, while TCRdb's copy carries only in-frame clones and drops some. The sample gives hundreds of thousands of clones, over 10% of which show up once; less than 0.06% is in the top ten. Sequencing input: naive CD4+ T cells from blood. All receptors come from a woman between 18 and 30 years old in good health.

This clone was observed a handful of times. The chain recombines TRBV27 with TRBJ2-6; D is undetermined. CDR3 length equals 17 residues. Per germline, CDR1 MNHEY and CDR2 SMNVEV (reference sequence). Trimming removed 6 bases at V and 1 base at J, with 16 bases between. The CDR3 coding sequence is TGTGCCAGCAGCCTTTACTCGGTCCGTTCTGGGGCCAACGTCCTGACTTTC. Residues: CASSLYSVRSGANVLTF.

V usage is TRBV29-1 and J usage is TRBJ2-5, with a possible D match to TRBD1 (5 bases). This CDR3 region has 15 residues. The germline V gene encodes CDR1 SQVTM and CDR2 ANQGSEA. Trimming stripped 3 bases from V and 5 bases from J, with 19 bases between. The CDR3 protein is CSVEPQGHGFETQYF. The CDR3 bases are TGCAGCGTTGAGCCCCAGGGTCACGGGTTTGAGACCCAGTACTTC.

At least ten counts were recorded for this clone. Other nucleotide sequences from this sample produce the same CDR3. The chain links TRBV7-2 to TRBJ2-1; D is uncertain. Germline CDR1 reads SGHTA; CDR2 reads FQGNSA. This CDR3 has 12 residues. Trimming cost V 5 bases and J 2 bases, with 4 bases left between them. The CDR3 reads CASSGTYNEQFF. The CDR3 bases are TGTGCCAGCAGCGGGACCTACAATGAGCAGTTCTTC.

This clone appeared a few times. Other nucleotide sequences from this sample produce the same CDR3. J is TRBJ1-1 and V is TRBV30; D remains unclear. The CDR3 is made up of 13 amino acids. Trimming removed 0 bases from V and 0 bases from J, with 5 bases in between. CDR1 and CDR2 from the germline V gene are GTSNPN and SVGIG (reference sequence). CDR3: CAWSVDLNTEAFF. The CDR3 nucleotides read TGTGCCTGGAGTGTCGACCTGAACACTGAAGCTTTCTTT.

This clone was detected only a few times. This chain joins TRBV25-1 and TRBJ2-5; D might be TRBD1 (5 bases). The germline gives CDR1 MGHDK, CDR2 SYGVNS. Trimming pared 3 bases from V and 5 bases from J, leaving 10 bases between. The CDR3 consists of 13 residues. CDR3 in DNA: TGTGCCAGCAGTGATCCAGGGATCGAGACCCAGTACTTC. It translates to CASSDPGIETQYF. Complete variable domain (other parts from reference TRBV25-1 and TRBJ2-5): EADIYQTPRYLVIGTGKKITLECSQTMGHDKMYWYQQDPGMELHLIHYSYGVNSTEKGDLSSESTVSRIRTEHFPLTLESARPSHTSQYLCASSDPGIETQYFGPGTRLLVL.

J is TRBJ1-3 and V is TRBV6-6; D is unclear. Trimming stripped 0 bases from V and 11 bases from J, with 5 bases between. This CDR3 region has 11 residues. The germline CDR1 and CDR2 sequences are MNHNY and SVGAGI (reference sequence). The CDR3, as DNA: TGTGCCAGCAGTTACTCATCGGCCATATATTTT. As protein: CASSYSSAIYF.

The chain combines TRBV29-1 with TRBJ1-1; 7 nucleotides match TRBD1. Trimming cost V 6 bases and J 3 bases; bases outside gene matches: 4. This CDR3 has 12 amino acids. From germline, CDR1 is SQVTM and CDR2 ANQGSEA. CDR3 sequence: CSVGGQYTEAFF. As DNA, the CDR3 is TGCAGCGTGGGGGGACAGTACACTGAAGCTTTCTTT.

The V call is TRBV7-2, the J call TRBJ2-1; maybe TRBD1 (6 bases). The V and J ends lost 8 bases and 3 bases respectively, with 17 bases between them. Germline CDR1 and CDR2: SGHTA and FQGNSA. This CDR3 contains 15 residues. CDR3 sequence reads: CASQARGHDYNEQFF. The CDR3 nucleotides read TGTGCCAGCCAGGCCAGGGGTCACGACTACAATGAGCAGTTCTTC.

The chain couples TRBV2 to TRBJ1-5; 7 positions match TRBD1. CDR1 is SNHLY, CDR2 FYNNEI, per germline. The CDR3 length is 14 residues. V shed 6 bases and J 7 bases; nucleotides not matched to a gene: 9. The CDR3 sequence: CASRRGGREQPQHF. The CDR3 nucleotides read TGTGCCAGCAGAAGAGGGGGCAGAGAGCAGCCCCAGCATTTT.

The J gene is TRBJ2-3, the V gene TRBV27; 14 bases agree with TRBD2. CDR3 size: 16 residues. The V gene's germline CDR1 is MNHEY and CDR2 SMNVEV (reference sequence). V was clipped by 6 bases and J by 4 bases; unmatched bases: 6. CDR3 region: CASRMGLAGVSDTQYF. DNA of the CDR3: TGTGCCAGCAGGATGGGACTAGCGGGAGTCTCAGATACGCAGTATTTT.

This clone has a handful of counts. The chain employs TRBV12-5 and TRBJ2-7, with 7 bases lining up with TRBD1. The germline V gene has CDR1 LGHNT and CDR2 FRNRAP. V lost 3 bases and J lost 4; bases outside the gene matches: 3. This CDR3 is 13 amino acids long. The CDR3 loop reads CASGFTGAYEQYV. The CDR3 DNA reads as TGTGCTAGTGGTTTCACAGGGGCGTACGAGCAGTACGTC.

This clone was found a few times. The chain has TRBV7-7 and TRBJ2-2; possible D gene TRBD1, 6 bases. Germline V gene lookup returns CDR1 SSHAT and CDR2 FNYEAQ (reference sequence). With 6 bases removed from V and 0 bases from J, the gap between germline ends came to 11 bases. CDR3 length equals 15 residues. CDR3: CASSQGLANTGELFF. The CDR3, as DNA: TGTGCCAGCAGTCAGGGGCTAGCGAACACCGGGGAGCTGTTTTTT.

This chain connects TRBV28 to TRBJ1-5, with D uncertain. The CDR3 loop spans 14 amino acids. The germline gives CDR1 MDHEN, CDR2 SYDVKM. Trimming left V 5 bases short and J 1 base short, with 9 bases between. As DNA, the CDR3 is TGTGCCAGCAGTGGAGGGAAGAGCAATCAGCCCCAGCATTTT. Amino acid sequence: CASSGGKSNQPQHF.

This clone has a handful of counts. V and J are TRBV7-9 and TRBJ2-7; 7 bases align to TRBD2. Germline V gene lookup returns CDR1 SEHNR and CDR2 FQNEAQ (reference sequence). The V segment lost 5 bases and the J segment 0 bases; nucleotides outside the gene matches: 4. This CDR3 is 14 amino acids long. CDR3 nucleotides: TGTGCCAGCAGCCGACCTAGCGGCTCCTACGAGCAGTACTTC. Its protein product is CASSRPSGSYEQYF.

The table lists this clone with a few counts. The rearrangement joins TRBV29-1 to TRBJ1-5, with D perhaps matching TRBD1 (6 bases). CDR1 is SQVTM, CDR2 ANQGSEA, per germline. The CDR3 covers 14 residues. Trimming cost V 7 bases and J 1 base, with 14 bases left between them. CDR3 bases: TGCAGCGCACTCGCGGGGGCAAGCAATCAGCCCCAGCATTTT. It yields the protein CSALAGASNQPQHF.

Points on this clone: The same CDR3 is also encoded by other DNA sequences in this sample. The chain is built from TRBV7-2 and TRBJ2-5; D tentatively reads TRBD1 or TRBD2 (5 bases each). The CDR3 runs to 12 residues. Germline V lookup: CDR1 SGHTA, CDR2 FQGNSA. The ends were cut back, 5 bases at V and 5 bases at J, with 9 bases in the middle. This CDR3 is CASSRDRETQYF. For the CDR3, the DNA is TGTGCCAGCAGCCGGGACCGGGAGACCCAGTACTTC.

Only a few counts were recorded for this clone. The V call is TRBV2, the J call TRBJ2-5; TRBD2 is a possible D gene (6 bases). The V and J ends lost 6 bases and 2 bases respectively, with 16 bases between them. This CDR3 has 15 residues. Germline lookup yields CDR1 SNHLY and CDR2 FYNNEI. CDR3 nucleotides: TGTGCCAGCAGCACCGGCGGGAACCAACAAGAGACCCAGTACTTC. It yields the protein CASSTGGNQQETQYF.